The 7 T cell receptor beta chains below were found in one sample sequenced in a study of T cells in localized non-small cell lung cancer. Profiled with immunoSEQ multiplex PCR; TCRdb holds only in-frame clones, not every one. The table includes about 30,000 clones, 91% detected once. Sequencing used PBMCs, obtained before any cancer treatment. The receptors here all came from a man aged 40-75 years with stage II lung adenocarcinoma.

The chain has TRBV4-1 and TRBJ1-1; no clear D. The V and J ends lost 5 bases and 4 bases respectively, with 11 bases between them. This CDR3 is 13 amino acids long. Germline CDR1 reads MGHRA; CDR2 reads YSYEKL. Written as DNA, the CDR3 is TGCGCCAGCAGCACCGGGCCCTCCACTGAAGCTTTCTTT. Translated: CASSTGPSTEAFF.

The V and J genes are TRBV2 and TRBJ2-1; D not resolved. V was pared by 3 bases and J by 10 bases, with 22 bases between. CDR1 SNHLY and CDR2 FYNNEI come from the germline V gene. This CDR3 is 16 amino acids long. The CDR3 loop reads CASSDFRPETLGEQFF. The CDR3 DNA sequence: TGTGCCAGCAGTGATTTCCGGCCCGAAACCTTAGGGGAGCAGTTCTTC. The variable domain in full, completed from reference TRBV2 and TRBJ2-1, reads EPEVTQTPSHQVTQMGQEVILRCVPISNHLYFYWYRQILGQKVEFLVSFYNNEISEKSEIFDDQFSVERPDGSNFTLKIRSTKLEDSAMYFCASSDFRPETLGEQFFGPGTRLTVL.

The chain links TRBV7-2 to TRBJ1-3; D gene uncertain. V was shortened by 5 bases and J by 8 bases, with 10 bases between the two germline ends. The CDR3 is 12 residues long. Germline CDR1 SGHTA, CDR2 FQGNSA. The CDR3 loop reads CASSPFLDTIYF. CDR3 DNA sequence: TGTGCCAGCAGCCCCTTTTTGGACACCATATATTTT. Looking up the rest from reference TRBV7-2 and TRBJ1-3 gives the full variable domain: GAGVSQSPSNKVTEKGKDVELRCDPISGHTALYWYRQSLGQGLEFLIYFQGNSAPDKSGLPSDRFSAERTGGSVSTLTIQRTQQEDSAVYLCASSPFLDTIYFGEGSWLTVV.

This clone was counted between two and nine times. The chain joins TRBV7-9 to TRBJ2-7; D remains unclear. Trimming pared 1 base from V and 7 bases from J, leaving 11 bases between. The germline CDR1 and CDR2 sequences are SEHNR and FQNEAQ (reference sequence). The CDR3 contains 13 residues. The CDR3 sequence: CASSLGSSREQYF. CDR3 DNA sequence: TGTGCCAGCAGCTTAGGAAGTAGTCGGGAGCAGTACTTC.

For the CDR3, the DNA is TGTGCCAGCAGCGCGGGGGGCCTGAGTCCCCATGAGCAGTTCTTC. Protein product: CASSAGGLSPHEQFF. The rearrangement uses TRBV9 and TRBJ2-1; TRBD2 might be the D (7 bases). The V end lost 3 bases, the J end lost 8 bases, and 18 bases lay between the germline ends. The CDR3 extends over 15 amino acids. Germline V gene data show CDR1 as SGDLS and CDR2 as YYNGEE.

The chain couples TRBV6-6 to TRBJ2-3; D not certain. This CDR3 is 12 amino acids long. Trimming shortened V by 10 bases and J by 1 base, and 9 bases separated the two germline ends. The germline V gene encodes CDR1 MNHNY and CDR2 SVGAGI (reference sequence). CDR3 in amino acids: CATSPGTDTQYF. DNA for the CDR3: TGTGCCACCTCCCCCGGCACAGATACGCAGTATTTT.

The chain is built from TRBV6-5 and TRBJ1-1; D not resolved. Between the trimmed V and J ends, which lost 2 bases and 5 bases, there was a span of 9 bases. Germline CDR1 reads MNHEY; CDR2 reads SVGAGI. The CDR3 is made up of 13 amino acids. The CDR3 is CASSYVTGTEAFF. CDR3 in DNA: TGTGCCAGCAGTTACGTCACTGGGACTGAAGCTTTCTTT.